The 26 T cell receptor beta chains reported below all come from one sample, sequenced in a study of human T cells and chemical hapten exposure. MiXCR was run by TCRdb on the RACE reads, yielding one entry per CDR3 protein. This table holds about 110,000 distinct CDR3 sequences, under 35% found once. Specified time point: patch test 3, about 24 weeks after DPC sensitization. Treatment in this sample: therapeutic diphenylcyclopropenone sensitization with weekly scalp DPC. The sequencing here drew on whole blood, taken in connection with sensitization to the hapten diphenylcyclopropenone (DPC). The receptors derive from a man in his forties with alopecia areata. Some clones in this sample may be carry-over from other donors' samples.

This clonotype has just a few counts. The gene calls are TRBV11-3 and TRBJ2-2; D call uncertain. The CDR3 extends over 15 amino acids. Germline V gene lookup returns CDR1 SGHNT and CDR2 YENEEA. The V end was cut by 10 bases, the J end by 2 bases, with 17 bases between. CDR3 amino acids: CAIETGEGNTGELFF. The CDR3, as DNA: TGTGCCATCGAGACTGGGGAAGGTAACACCGGGGAGCTGTTTTTT. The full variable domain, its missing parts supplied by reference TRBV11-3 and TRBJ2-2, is EAGVVQSPRYKIIEKKQPVAFWCNPISGHNTLYWYLQNLGQGPELLIRYENEEAVDDSQLPKDRFSAERLKGVDSTLKIQPAELGDSAVYLCAIETGEGNTGELFFGEGSRLTVL.

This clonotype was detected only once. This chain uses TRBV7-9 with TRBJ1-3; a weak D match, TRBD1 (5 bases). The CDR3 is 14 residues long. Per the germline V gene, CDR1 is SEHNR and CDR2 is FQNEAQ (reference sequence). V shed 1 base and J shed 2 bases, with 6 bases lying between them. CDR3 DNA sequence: TGTGCCAGCAGCTTAGAGGGACCTGGAAACACCATATATTTT. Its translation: CASSLEGPGNTIYF.

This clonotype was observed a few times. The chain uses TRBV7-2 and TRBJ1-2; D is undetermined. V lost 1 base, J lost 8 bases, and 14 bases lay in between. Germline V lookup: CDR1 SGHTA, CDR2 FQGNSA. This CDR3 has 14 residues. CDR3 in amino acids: CASSLVSGNQGYTF. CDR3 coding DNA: TGTGCCAGCAGCTTAGTTTCGGGGAATCAGGGCTACACCTTC.

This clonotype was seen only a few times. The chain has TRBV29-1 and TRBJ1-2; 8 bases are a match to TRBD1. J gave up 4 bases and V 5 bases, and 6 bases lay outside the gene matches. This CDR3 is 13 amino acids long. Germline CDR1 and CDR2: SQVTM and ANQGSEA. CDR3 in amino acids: CSVPGGVGYGYTF. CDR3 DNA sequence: TGCAGCGTTCCAGGGGGCGTAGGCTATGGCTACACCTTC. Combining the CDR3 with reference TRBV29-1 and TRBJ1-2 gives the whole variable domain SAVISQKPSRDICQRGTSLTIQCQVDSQVTMMFWYRQQPGQSLTLIATANQGSEATYESGFVIDKFPISRPNLTFSTLTVSNMSPEDSSIYLCSVPGGVGYGYTFGSGTRLTVV.

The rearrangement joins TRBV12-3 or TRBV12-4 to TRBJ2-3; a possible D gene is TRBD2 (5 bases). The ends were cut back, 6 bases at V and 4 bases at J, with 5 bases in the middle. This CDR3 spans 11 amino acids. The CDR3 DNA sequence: TGTGCCAGCAGACTAGCAGATACGCAGTATTTT. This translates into CASRLADTQYF.

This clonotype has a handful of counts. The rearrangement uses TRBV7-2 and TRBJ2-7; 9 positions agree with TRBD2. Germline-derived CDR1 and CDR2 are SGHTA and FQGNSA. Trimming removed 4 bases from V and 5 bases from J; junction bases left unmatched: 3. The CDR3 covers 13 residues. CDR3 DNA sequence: TGTGCCAGCAGCTCTCTAGCGGGACACGAGCAGTACGTC. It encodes CASSSLAGHEQYV.

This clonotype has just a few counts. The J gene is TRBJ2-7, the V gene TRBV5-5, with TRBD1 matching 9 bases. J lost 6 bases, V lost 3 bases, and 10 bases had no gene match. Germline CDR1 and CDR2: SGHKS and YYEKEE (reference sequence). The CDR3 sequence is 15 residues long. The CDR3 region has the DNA TGTGCCAGCAGCTCACCGGGACAGGGTTTGATCGAGCAGTACGTC. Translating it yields CASSSPGQGLIEQYV.

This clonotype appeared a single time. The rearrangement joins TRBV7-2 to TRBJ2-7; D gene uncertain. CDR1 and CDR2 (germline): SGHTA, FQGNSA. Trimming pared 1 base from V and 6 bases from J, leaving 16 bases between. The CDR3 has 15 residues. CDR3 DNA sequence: TGTGCCAGCAGCTTAGGGGGTCCCGCACTGAGCGAGCAGTACTTC. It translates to CASSLGGPALSEQYF. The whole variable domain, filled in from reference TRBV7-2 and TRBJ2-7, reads GAGVSQSPSNKVTEKGKDVELRCDPISGHTALYWYRQSLGQGLEFLIYFQGNSAPDKSGLPSDRFSAERTGGSVSTLTIQRTQQEDSAVYLCASSLGGPALSEQYFGPGTRLTVT.

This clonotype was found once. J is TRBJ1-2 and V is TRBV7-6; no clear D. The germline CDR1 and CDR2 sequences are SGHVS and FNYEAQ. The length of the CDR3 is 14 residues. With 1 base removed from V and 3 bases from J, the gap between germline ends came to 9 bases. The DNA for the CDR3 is TGTGCCAGCAGCTTAGGGGAGGGTGACTATGGCTACACCTTC. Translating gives CASSLGEGDYGYTF.

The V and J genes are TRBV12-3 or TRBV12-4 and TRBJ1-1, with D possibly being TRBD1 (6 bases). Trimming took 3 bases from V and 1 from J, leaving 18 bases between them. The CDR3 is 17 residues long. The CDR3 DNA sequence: TGTGCCAGCAGTTTGGAACAGGGCTATCGGGCGAACACTGAAGCTTTCTTT. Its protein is CASSLEQGYRANTEAFF.

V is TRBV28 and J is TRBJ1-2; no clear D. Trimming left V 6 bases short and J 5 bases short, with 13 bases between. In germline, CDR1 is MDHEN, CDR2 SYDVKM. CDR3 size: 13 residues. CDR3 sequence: CASSPSVAYGYTF. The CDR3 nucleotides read TGTGCCAGCAGCCCCTCCGTTGCGTATGGCTACACCTTC.

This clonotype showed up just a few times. The CDR3 spells CASSSFQAGKETQYF. Here the CDR3 DNA reads TGTGCCAGCAGTTCGTTTCAGGCAGGGAAAGAGACCCAGTACTTC. The chain is built from TRBV27 and TRBJ2-5, with D possibly matching TRBD1 (5 bases). CDR1 is MNHEY and CDR2 is SMNVEV in the germline V gene (reference sequence). The CDR3 consists of 15 residues. The V end was cut by 4 bases, the J end by 3 bases, with 15 bases between.

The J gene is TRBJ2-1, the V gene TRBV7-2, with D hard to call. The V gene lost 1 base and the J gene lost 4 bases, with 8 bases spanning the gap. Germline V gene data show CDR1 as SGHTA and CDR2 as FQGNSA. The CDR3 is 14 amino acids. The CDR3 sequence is CASSLELVYNEQFF. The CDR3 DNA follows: TGTGCCAGCAGCTTAGAGCTGGTTTACAATGAGCAGTTCTTC.

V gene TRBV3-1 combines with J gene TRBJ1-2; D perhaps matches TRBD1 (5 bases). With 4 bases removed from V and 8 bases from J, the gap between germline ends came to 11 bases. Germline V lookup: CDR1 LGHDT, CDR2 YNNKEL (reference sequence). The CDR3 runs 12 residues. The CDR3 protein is CASSPPGSGYTF. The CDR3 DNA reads TGTGCCAGCAGCCCCCCAGGGAGCGGCTACACCTTC.

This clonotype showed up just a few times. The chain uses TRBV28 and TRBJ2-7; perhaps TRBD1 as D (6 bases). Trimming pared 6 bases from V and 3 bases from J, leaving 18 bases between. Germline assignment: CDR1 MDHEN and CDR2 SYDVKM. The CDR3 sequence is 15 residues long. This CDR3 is CASSPPPTGLYEQYF. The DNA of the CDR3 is TGTGCCAGCAGCCCACCGCCGACAGGCCTCTACGAGCAGTACTTC. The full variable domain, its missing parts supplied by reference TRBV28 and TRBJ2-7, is DVKVTQSSRYLVKRTGEKVFLECVQDMDHENMFWYRQDPGLGLRLIYFSYDVKMKEKGDIPEGYSVSREKKERFSLILESASTNQTSMYLCASSPPPTGLYEQYFGPGTRLTVT.

CDR3 in amino acids: CASSFPRGGVNTEAFF. DNA of the CDR3: TGTGCCAGCAGTTTTCCCAGGGGTGGAGTGAACACTGAAGCTTTCTTT. The chain has TRBV6-6 and TRBJ1-1; possible D gene TRBD1, 6 bases. The germline gives CDR1 MNHNY, CDR2 SVGAGI (reference sequence). The CDR3 has 16 amino acids. Deletions cut 4 bases from V and 0 bases from J, with 15 bases between.

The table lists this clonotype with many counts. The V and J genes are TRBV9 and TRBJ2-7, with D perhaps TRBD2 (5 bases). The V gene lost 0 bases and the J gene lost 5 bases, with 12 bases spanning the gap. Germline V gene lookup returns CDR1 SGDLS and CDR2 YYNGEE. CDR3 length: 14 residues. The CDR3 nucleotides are TGTGCCAGCAGCGTAGCCCCGGGATTCCACGAGCAGTACTTC. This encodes CASSVAPGFHEQYF.

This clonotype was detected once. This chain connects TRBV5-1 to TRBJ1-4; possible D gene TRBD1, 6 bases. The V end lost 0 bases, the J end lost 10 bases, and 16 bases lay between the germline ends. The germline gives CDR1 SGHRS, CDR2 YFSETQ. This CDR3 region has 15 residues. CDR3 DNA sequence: TGCGCCAGCAGCTTGGCCTACGCGGCAGGGGCAAAACTGTTTTTT. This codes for CASSLAYAAGAKLFF.

The CDR3 DNA is TGTGCCAGCAGCCAGGGACTAGAGACAGATACGCAGTATTTT. Its protein is CASSQGLETDTQYF. V usage is TRBV6-2 or TRBV6-3 and J usage is TRBJ2-3; 8 bases fit TRBD2. J gave up 3 bases and V 6 bases, and 5 bases lay outside the gene matches. Germline V gene lookup returns CDR1 MNHEY and CDR2 SVGEGT. CDR3 length equals 14 residues.

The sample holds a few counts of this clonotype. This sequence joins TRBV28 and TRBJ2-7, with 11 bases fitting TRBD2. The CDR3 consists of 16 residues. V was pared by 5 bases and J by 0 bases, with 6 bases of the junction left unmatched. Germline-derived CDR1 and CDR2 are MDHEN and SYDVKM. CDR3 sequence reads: CASSPLGLADSYEQYV. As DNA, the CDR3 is TGTGCCAGCAGTCCGCTGGGACTAGCGGACTCCTACGAGCAGTACGTC.

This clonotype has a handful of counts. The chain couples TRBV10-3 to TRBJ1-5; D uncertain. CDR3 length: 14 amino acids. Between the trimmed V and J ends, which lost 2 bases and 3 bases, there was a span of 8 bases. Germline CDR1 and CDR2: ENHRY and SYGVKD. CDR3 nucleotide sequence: TGTGCCATCAGTGAGGACACATCCAATCAGCCCCAGCATTTT. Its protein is CAISEDTSNQPQHF.

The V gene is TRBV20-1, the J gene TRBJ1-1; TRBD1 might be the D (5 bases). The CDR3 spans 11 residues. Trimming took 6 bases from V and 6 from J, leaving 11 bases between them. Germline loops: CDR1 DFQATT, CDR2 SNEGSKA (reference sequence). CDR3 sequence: CSARTFAEAFF. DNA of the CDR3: TGCAGTGCGCGGACATTTGCTGAAGCTTTCTTT.

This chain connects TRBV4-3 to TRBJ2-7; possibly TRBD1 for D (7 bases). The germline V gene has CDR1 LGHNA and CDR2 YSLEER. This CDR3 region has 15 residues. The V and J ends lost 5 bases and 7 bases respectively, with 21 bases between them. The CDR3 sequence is CASSWSRGDTGEQYF. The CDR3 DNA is TGCGCCAGCAGCTGGAGCAGGGGGGACACGGGGGAGCAGTACTTC.

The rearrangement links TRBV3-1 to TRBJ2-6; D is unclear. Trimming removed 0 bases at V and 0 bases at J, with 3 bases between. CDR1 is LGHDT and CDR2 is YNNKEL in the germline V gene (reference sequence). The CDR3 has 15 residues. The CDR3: CASSQDVSGANVLTF. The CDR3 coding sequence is TGTGCCAGCAGCCAAGACGTCTCTGGGGCCAACGTCCTGACTTTC.

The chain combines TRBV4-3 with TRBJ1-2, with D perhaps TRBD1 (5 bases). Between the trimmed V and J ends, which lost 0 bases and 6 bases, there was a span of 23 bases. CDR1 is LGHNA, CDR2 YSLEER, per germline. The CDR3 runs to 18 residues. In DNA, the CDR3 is TGCGCCAGCAGCCAAGAACCGACGAGGGACCCGAGGAAGGATGGCTACACCTTC. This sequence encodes CASSQEPTRDPRKDGYTF.

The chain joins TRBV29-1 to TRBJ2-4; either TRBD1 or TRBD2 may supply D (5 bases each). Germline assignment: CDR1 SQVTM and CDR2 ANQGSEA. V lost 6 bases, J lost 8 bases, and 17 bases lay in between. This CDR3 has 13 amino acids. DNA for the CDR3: TGCAGCGTGAGGGGTTACGGAGAGGACATTCAGTACTTC. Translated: CSVRGYGEDIQYF.